One sample yielded the 7 T cell receptor beta chains listed below, sequenced in a study of T cells expressing NK-cell markers. TCRdb reprocessed the 5' RACE reads, with one entry per CDR3 protein and no DNA. This table lists around 260,000 distinct CDR3 sequences. Source material: blood T cells: a sorted CD56 or NKG2C T cell subset, CD4+ or CD8+ T cells, or bulk PBMC T cells (not recorded which). Receptor source: a woman aged 18 to 69 in good health.

The chain links TRBV29-1 to TRBJ2-7; TCRdb picks TRBD1, but there is no DNA to check that call. The germline CDR1 and CDR2 sequences are SQVTM and ANQGSEA. This CDR3 contains 15 residues. CDR3 sequence reads: CSVEDRGFTSYEQYF.

The chain links TRBV30 to TRBJ2-1; the TCRdb call, TRBD2, lacks DNA for checking. Germline V gene sequence: CDR1 GTSNPN, CDR2 SVGIG (reference sequence). This CDR3 contains 16 residues. This chain's CDR3 is CAWSVYGSAGPSEQFF. Together with reference TRBV30 and TRBJ2-1, the CDR3 gives the full variable domain: SQTIHQWPATLVQPVGSPLSLECTVEGTSNPNLYWYRQAAGRGLQLLFYSVGIGQISSEVPQNLSASRPQDRQFILSSKKLLLSDSGFYLCAWSVYGSAGPSEQFFGPGTRLTVL.

CDR3 sequence reads: CASQGGGNTEAFF. The chain combines TRBV3-1 with TRBJ1-1; TCRdb proposes TRBD1, but this gene call is untestable without DNA. Per the germline V gene, CDR1 is LGHDT and CDR2 is YNNKEL (reference sequence). The CDR3 has 13 amino acids.

The rearrangement links TRBV20-1 to TRBJ2-1; with no DNA, the TCRdb D assignment of TRBD2 cannot be verified. Germline V gives CDR1 DFQATT, CDR2 SNEGSKA (reference sequence). The CDR3 totals 15 residues. This CDR3 is CSAPQGASGSGEQFF.

This sequence joins TRBV14 and TRBJ2-3; with no DNA, the TCRdb D assignment of TRBD1 cannot be verified. CDR1 is SGHDN, CDR2 FVKESK, per germline. The CDR3 covers 14 residues. The CDR3 here is CASSFRDYTDTQYF.

CDR3 amino acids: CASSIRGLSYEQYF. This chain connects TRBV19 to TRBJ2-7; the D call of TRBD1 rests on TCRdb alone, since no DNA is present to check it. In germline, CDR1 is LNHDA, CDR2 SQIVND (reference sequence). This CDR3 contains 14 residues. Supplemented by reference TRBV19 and TRBJ2-7, the full variable domain reads DGGITQSPKYLFRKEGQNVTLSCEQNLNHDAMYWYRQDPGQGLRLIYYSQIVNDFQKGDIAEGYSVSREKKESFPLTVTSAQKNPTAFYLCASSIRGLSYEQYFGPGTRLTVT.

The V gene is TRBV4-2, the J gene TRBJ1-4. CDR3 length: 16 residues. CDR1 and CDR2 (germline): LGHNA, YNFKEQ. This CDR3 is CASSQDLRATNEKLFF.